The 16 T cell receptor beta chains listed next were all sequenced from one sample in a study of blood T cell repertoires in COVID-19 (dated by TCRdb to the early 2020s). Libraries were built with the immunoSEQ multiplex PCR assay. TCRdb took this table from immuneACCESS and kept in-frame rearrangements with V and J called. Such tables lack part of the clones; where checked against another copy, unresolved V genes explain under half of the gap, and the rest is unexplained. In this sample the table shows approximately 110,000 clones, 75% to 90% of which occur a single time. The ten largest make up approximately 1.1% of the sample. The sample was peripheral blood. The receptors derive from a human donor in a cohort sampled during active COVID-19.

V and J are TRBV4-1 and TRBJ1-2, with 9 bases matching TRBD1. The CDR3 spans 15 residues. V shed 2 bases, J shed 3 bases, and the junction held 4 bases outside the gene matches. The germline CDR1 and CDR2 sequences are MGHRA and YSYEKL. DNA of the CDR3: TGCGCCAGCAGCCAACCCAGGACAGGGGACTATGGCTACACCTTC. This sequence encodes CASSQPRTGDYGYTF.

This chain connects TRBV6-1 to TRBJ1-2; TRBD1 is a possible D gene (6 bases). Trimming cost V 0 bases and J 7 bases, with 12 bases left between them. Per the germline V gene, CDR1 is MNHNS and CDR2 is SASEGT. The CDR3 spans 14 residues. CDR3 DNA: TGTGCCAGCAGTGAAGCCCTCACAGGGCGTGGCTACACCTTC. Translation: CASSEALTGRGYTF.

The chain links TRBV7-8 to TRBJ1-4, with 8 bases identical to TRBD1. Germline V gives CDR1 SGHVS, CDR2 FQNEAQ. V was pared by 5 bases and J by 8 bases, with 10 bases of the junction left unmatched. The CDR3 spans 15 residues. This CDR3 reads CASSTYRGVGEKLFF. The CDR3 region has the DNA TGTGCCAGCAGCACATACAGGGGGGTAGGGGAAAAACTGTTTTTT.

The chain carries TRBV9 and TRBJ1-4, with TRBD1 as a possible D gene (6 bases). CDR1 is SGDLS, CDR2 YYNGEE, per germline. CDR3 size: 15 residues. V lost 0 bases, J lost 5 bases, and 11 bases lay in between. The CDR3 coding sequence is TGTGCCAGCAGCGTAGGAGACAGGCGGAATGAAAAACTGTTTTTT. Its translation: CASSVGDRRNEKLFF.

The V gene is TRBV5-5, the J gene TRBJ1-4; D possibly corresponds to TRBD1 (6 bases). The ends were cut back, 2 bases at V and 4 bases at J, with 12 bases in the middle. CDR1 SGHKS and CDR2 YYEKEE come from the germline V gene (reference sequence). The CDR3 is 15 amino acids. Here the CDR3 reads CASSFVGQSNEKLFF. The DNA for the CDR3 is TGTGCCAGCAGCTTTGTCGGACAGAGTAATGAAAAACTGTTTTTT. Full variable domain (missing parts from reference TRBV5-5 and TRBJ1-4): DAGVTQSPTHLIKTRGQQVTLRCSPISGHKSVSWYQQVLGQGPQFIFQYYEKEERGRGNFPDRFSARQFPNYSSELNVNALLLGDSALYLCASSFVGQSNEKLFFGSGTQLSVL.

This chain uses TRBV16 with TRBJ1-2; 7 positions match TRBD1. J gave up 6 bases and V 0 bases, and 4 bases lay outside the gene matches. Germline V gives CDR1 KGHSY, CDR2 FQNENV. The CDR3 sequence is 14 residues long. CDR3 region: CASSQSPGGNGYTF. The CDR3 DNA is TGTGCCAGCAGCCAATCCCCAGGGGGGAATGGCTACACCTTC.

This sequence joins TRBV7-9 and TRBJ2-1; D is undetermined. V lost 5 bases and J 3 bases, leaving 14 bases between the germline ends. CDR3 length equals 15 residues. From germline, CDR1 is SEHNR and CDR2 FQNEAQ (reference sequence). As DNA, the CDR3 is TGTGCCAGCAGCCCAGTGGTACACAGCTACAATGAGCAGTTCTTC. Protein product: CASSPVVHSYNEQFF.

V and J are TRBV6-5 and TRBJ2-3; 8 bases are shared with TRBD1. Germline-derived CDR1 and CDR2 are MNHEY and SVGAGI. CDR3 size: 15 residues. V lost 2 bases to trimming and J lost 5 bases; unmatched junction nucleotides: 6. The CDR3 DNA reads as TGTGCCAGCAGTTACACCCCGGGACAGGTAGATACGCAGTATTTT. Its protein product is CASSYTPGQVDTQYF.

The genes are TRBV18 and TRBJ1-6; D is undetermined. V lost 0 bases and J lost 0, with 9 bases in between. The germline gives CDR1 KGHSH, CDR2 LQKENI. CDR3 length: 17 amino acids. CDR3 nucleotides: TGTGCCAGCTCACCACCGAATTTGAGCTCCTATAATTCACCCCTCCACTTT. It encodes CASSPPNLSSYNSPLHF.

The table lists this clone with a count of one. This sequence joins TRBV29-1 and TRBJ1-2, with TRBD1 matching 9 bases. V was clipped by 5 bases and J by 2 bases; unmatched bases: 6. Germline V gives CDR1 SQVTM, CDR2 ANQGSEA. CDR3 length equals 14 residues. For the CDR3, the DNA is TGCAGCGTTATCCGGACAGGGGCAAACTATGGCTACACCTTC. Its translation: CSVIRTGANYGYTF.

On this clone itself: This sample also contains other DNA sequences that code for the same CDR3. The chain recombines TRBV4-1 with TRBJ2-4; 10 bases match TRBD1. The ends lost 3 bases at V and 8 bases at J; junction bases unmatched: 7. The CDR3 is 15 amino acids. CDR1 and CDR2 (germline): MGHRA, YSYEKL. The CDR3 sequence is CASSQSRTGGYIQYF. In DNA form, the CDR3 reads TGCGCCAGCAGCCAGTCACGGACAGGGGGTTACATTCAGTACTTC.

V is TRBV4-3 and J is TRBJ2-1, with 7 bases identical to TRBD2. J was trimmed by 8 bases and V by 4 bases; bases with no gene match: 11. CDR1 and CDR2 (germline): LGHNA, YSLEER. The CDR3 has 15 residues. CDR3 in DNA: TGCGCCAGCAGCCTACGACCGCGGGAGTTCGATGAGCAGTTCTTC. It translates to CASSLRPREFDEQFF.

The V and J genes are TRBV2 and TRBJ2-7; 8 bases agree with TRBD2. Germline V gene data show CDR1 as SNHLY and CDR2 as FYNNEI. The CDR3 is 14 residues long. V lost 10 bases to trimming and J lost 0 bases; unmatched junction nucleotides: 8. Written as DNA, the CDR3 is TGTGCCACCGGAAAGGGGACTAGCTCCTACGAGCAGTACTTC. Translation gives CATGKGTSSYEQYF.

The V and J genes are TRBV11-2 and TRBJ2-3; the D gene is possibly TRBD2 (6 bases). The V end was cut by 1 base, the J end by 5 bases, with 13 bases between. Germline V gives CDR1 SGHAT, CDR2 FQNNGV. The CDR3 spans 15 residues. CDR3 residues: CASSLVGGIVDTQYF. DNA of the CDR3: TGTGCCAGCAGCTTAGTGGGCGGGATTGTAGATACGCAGTATTTT.

This chain connects TRBV7-2 to TRBJ2-4; no reliable D call. The CDR3 consists of 11 residues. Trimming took 4 bases from V and 7 from J, leaving 5 bases between them. The germline V gene has CDR1 SGHTA and CDR2 FQGNSA. The CDR3 DNA reads as TGTGCCAGCAGCTCCTCCAACATTCAGTACTTC. This gives the protein CASSSSNIQYF.

The J gene is TRBJ2-7, the V gene TRBV7-5; TRBD2 was called by the table and not checked on the DNA. TRBV7-5 is a pseudogene locus. The CDR3 extends over 16 amino acids. The CDR3 reads CVRSPGGPHLIHEQYF. In nucleotides, the CDR3 is TGTGTCAGAAGCCCCGGGGGGCCCCACCTCATTCACGAGCAGTACTTC.